This T cell receptor (beta chain) was captured in a study of T cells in Graves' hyperthyroidism and ophthalmopathy. Study outcomes and limitations: Ophthalmopathy was predicted by the model a median of roughly 6.6 months ahead of onset.

RNA transcripts gave rise to amplified TCR beta CDR3 regions. Researchers ran a first-round RT-PCR on the TCR CDR3 using the HTBI primer set. TCRdb called the multiplex PCR reads again in MiXCR, with one record for every CDR3 protein. Here the sample spans 530,000 or so distinct CDR3 sequences, more than 15% being singletons. The CDR3 runs 15 residues. Trimming took 5 bases from V and 5 from J; bases not matched to a gene: 11. Germline CDR1 and CDR2: MNHEY and SMNVEV (reference sequence). In making diagnoses, clinical symptoms, serum thyroxine and TRAb, thyroid ultrasound and orbital computed tomography were all used. This clonotype was counted many times. Antigen unknown.

Material for sequencing was blood. This rearrangement joins TRBV27 to TRBJ2-5; TRBD1 matches 7 bases. This sequence was found in a woman younger than 30 with Graves' ophthalmopathy. CDR3 nucleotides: TGTGCCAGCAGTCAACAGGGGCTCGATGGGGAGACCCAGTACTTC. It specifies CASSQQGLDGETQYF.